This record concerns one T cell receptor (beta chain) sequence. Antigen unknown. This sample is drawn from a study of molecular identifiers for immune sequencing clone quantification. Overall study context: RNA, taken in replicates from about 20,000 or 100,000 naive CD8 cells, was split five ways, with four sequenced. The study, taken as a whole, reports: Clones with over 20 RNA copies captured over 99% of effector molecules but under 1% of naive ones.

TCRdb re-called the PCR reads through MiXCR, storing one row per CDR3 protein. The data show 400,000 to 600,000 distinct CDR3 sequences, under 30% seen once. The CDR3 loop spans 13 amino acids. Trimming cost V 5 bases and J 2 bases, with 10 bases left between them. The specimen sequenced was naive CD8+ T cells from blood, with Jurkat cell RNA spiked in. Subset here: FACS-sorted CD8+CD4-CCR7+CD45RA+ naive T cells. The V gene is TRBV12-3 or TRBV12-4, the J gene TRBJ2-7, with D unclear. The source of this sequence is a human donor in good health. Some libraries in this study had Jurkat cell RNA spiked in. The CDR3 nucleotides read TGTGCCAGCAGTGGGAACGGAACCTACGAGCAGTACTTC. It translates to CASSGNGTYEQYF.